This TCR beta chain came from a study of shared clonotypes between healthy human individuals. Study-level background: The people who gave samples were a couple of women and three men aged 18 to 49. Study results and limitations: A handful of donors showed sharing of approximately 5% of naive CD4 clonotypes. Clonotypes shared by all four sorted-subset donors had higher generation probabilities than non-shared clonotypes.

Germline-derived CDR1 and CDR2 are KGHSH and LQKENI. V was shortened by 3 bases and J by 3 bases, with 12 bases between the two germline ends. The CDR3 totals 14 residues. Turning to this clone: Antigen: not known.

Sequenced by immunoSEQ multiplex PCR; TCRdb stores in-frame clones only, minus some. This table has roughly 2,500,000 clones, approximately 93% appearing once. The sequence came from a man younger than 35 in good health. Some clones in this sample may be carry-over from other donors' samples. Sequencing used naive CD4+ T cells from PBMCs. Subset reported: CD45RA+ positively selected. This chain links TRBV18 with TRBJ2-7; D unclear. The DNA of the CDR3 is TGTGCCAGCTCACCGGGAATAGCCGACTACGAGCAGTACTTC. It translates to CASSPGIADYEQYF.